This T cell receptor (beta chain) was recorded in a study of radiotherapy plus CTLA-4 blockade in lung cancer. The study's findings and limits: Clones of tumor-derived TCRs expanded in blood after radiotherapy plus ipilimumab.

For this clone: Its specificity is unknown.

Measured with immunoSEQ multiplex PCR; TCRdb has only the in-frame clones, and not every one. The data contain tens of thousands of clones, roughly 76% of them seen just once; the ten biggest clones take up approximately 8.3%. Germline CDR1 and CDR2: SEHNR and FQNEAQ (reference sequence). V was pared by 2 bases and J by 4 bases, with 8 bases between. This CDR3 is built from 13 residues. Sequenced here: peripheral blood, sampled from a patient treated with radiotherapy plus ipilimumab. The source of this sequence is a human donor with non-small cell lung cancer who had stable disease on radiotherapy plus ipilimumab. The rearrangement links TRBV7-9 to TRBJ1-1; no definite D call. The CDR3 DNA is TGTGCCAGCAGCTTAATGCTAGTCACTGAAGCTTTCTTT. Translated: CASSLMLVTEAFF. Variable domain in full (rest from reference TRBV7-9 and TRBJ1-1): DTGVSQNPRHKITKRGQNVTFRCDPISEHNRLYWYRQTLGQGPEFLTYFQNEAQLEKSRLLSDRFSAERPKGSFSTLEIQRTEQGDSAMYLCASSLMLVTEAFFGQGTRLTVV.